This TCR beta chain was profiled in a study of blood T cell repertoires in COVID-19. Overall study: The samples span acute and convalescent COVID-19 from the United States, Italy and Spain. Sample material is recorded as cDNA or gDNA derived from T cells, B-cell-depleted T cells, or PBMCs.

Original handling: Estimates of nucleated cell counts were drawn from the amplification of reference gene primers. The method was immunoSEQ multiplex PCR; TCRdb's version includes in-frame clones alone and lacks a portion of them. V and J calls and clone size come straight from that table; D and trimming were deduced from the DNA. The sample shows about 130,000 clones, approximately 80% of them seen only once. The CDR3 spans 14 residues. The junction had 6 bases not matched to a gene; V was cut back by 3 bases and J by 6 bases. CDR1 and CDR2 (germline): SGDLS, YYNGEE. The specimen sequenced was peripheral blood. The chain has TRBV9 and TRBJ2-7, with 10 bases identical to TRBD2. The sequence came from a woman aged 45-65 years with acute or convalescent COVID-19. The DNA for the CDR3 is TGTGCCAGCAGCGAAATGGGACTAGCGTCCGAGCAGTACTTC. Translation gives CASSEMGLASEQYF.